This T cell receptor (beta chain) was profiled in a study of blood T cell repertoires in COVID-19. The repertoire was sequenced with immunoSEQ multiplex PCR; TCRdb's copy has only in-frame clones and lacks some. The sample includes around 620,000 clones, approximately 90% of them seen just once. The length of the CDR3 is 14 residues. The sequencing input was peripheral blood. This clonotype was obtained from a woman younger than 30 with acute or convalescent COVID-19. This chain connects TRBV21-1 to TRBJ1-2; TRBD1 is the table's D call and was not checked against the DNA. TRBV21-1 is given as a pseudogene. The CDR3 sequence is CASSKVAGNYGYTF. Here the CDR3 DNA reads TGTGCCAGCAGCAAAGTGGCAGGGAACTATGGCTACACCTTC.